The 18 T cell receptor beta chains below all came from one sample that was sequenced in a study of T-cell memory formation after mild COVID-19. TCRdb independently ran MiXCR on the 5' RACE reads; one entry per CDR3 protein. This table has roughly 240,000 distinct CDR3 sequences, around 16% appearing once. Input material: PBMCs or a T cell subset sorted from them (not recorded which). The receptor set was obtained from a man aged 18 to 30 who had mild COVID-19 (a few samples of this study predate the infection). Cell type and time point are not known.

This clonotype has a count of ten or more. This chain uses TRBV7-2 with TRBJ2-7; possibly TRBD1 or TRBD2 for D (5 bases each). The CDR3 runs 16 residues. V was trimmed by 1 base and J by 4 bases, leaving 17 bases between them. The germline CDR1 and CDR2 sequences are SGHTA and FQGNSA. CDR3 amino acids: CASSLGRGPSTYEQYV. The CDR3, as DNA: TGTGCCAGCAGCTTAGGTCGGGGACCATCCACTTACGAGCAGTACGTC.

In its sample, this clonotype was seen many times. V gene TRBV12-3 or TRBV12-4 combines with J gene TRBJ1-2; 8 bases agree with TRBD1. The CDR3 has 13 residues. V dropped 6 bases and J dropped 4; count of bases not matched to a gene: 4. The DNA of the CDR3 is TGTGCCAGCAGACGGACAGGGACCTATGGCTACACCTTC. Translated, it gives CASRRTGTYGYTF.

The rearrangement joins TRBV12-3 or TRBV12-4 to TRBJ2-2; 9 bases line up with TRBD2. The CDR3 sequence is 15 residues long. V lost 4 bases to trimming and J lost 7 bases; unmatched junction nucleotides: 7. CDR3 in amino acids: CASSSRGGDIGELFF. The DNA for the CDR3 is TGTGCCAGCAGTTCGCGGGGGGGGGACATCGGGGAGCTGTTTTTT.

This clonotype has just a few counts. This chain uses TRBV7-3 with TRBJ2-7; 8 bases are shared with TRBD1. The V and J ends lost 1 base and 0 bases, in that order; junction bases with no gene match: 11. The CDR3 runs 18 residues. Germline CDR1 is SGHTA and CDR2 is FQGTGA. The CDR3: CASSLRGTGPYSSYEQYF. CDR3 coding DNA: TGTGCCAGCAGCTTAAGGGGGACAGGTCCTTACAGCTCCTACGAGCAGTACTTC.

This clonotype was detected only a few times. The V call is TRBV4-1, the J call TRBJ2-1, with 8 bases identical to TRBD2. CDR3 length: 12 amino acids. Trimming took 8 bases from V and 6 from J; bases not matched to a gene: 3. Germline V gives CDR1 MGHRA, CDR2 YSYEKL. The DNA for the CDR3 is TGCGCCAGCCACGGGGGGGCCAATGAGCAGTTCTTC. Its translation is CASHGGANEQFF.

This clonotype was counted a few times. This sequence joins TRBV6-5 and TRBJ1-6; TRBD1 might be the D (5 bases). V was pared by 1 base and J by 8 bases, with 21 bases between. Germline CDR1 reads MNHEY; CDR2 reads SVGAGI. There are 18 residues in the CDR3. The CDR3 spells CASSYFVGEAGMDSPLHF. The CDR3 nucleotides are TGTGCCAGCAGTTACTTTGTCGGTGAAGCAGGGATGGATTCACCCCTCCACTTT.

The V gene is TRBV7-9, the J gene TRBJ1-1; the D gene is possibly TRBD1 (5 bases). The germline V and J ends were trimmed by 3 bases and 2 bases, with 16 bases remaining between them. The CDR3 is made up of 16 amino acids. Per germline, CDR1 SEHNR and CDR2 FQNEAQ (reference sequence). CDR3 in amino acids: CASSFRGARVNTEAFF. The CDR3 DNA is TGTGCCAGCAGCTTTAGAGGGGCGCGGGTCAACACTGAAGCTTTCTTT.

In this sample, this clonotype turned up a few times. The V call is TRBV5-5, the J call TRBJ1-2, with D perhaps TRBD1 (6 bases). The germline V and J ends were trimmed by 0 bases and 6 bases, with 18 bases remaining between them. Germline V gene data show CDR1 as SGHKS and CDR2 as YYEKEE (reference sequence). The CDR3 length is 16 residues. CDR3 residues: CASSLVVRGMINGYTF. The CDR3 DNA reads as TGTGCCAGCAGCTTGGTGGTCAGGGGTATGATAAATGGCTACACCTTC.

This chain joins TRBV15 and TRBJ2-3; tentatively, D is TRBD1 (7 bases). This CDR3 comprises 16 residues. V was clipped by 3 bases and J by 1 base, with 14 bases between them. The germline V gene encodes CDR1 LNHNV and CDR2 YYDKDF (reference sequence). The CDR3 here is CATSSLRGAGTDTQYF. CDR3 nucleotides: TGTGCCACCAGCAGTCTCAGGGGGGCGGGCACAGATACGCAGTATTTT.

In its sample, this clonotype was seen a few times. This sequence joins TRBV20-1 and TRBJ2-5, with D possibly TRBD2 on 5 matching bases. Germline assignment: CDR1 DFQATT and CDR2 SNEGSKA (reference sequence). The V gene lost 4 bases and the J gene lost 6 bases, with 15 bases spanning the gap. The CDR3 totals 13 residues. The CDR3 loop reads CSATRAGIKTQYF. The DNA of the CDR3 is TGCAGTGCTACCCGGGCGGGTATAAAGACCCAGTACTTC.

V and J are TRBV14 and TRBJ1-6; D is unclear. CDR3 length: 18 residues. Germline loops: CDR1 SGHDN, CDR2 FVKESK. V lost 2 bases and J lost 7, with 21 bases in between. The chain's CDR3 is CASSQLGRATAQNSPLHF. CDR3 nucleotide sequence: TGTGCCAGCAGCCAATTAGGGAGGGCGACGGCACAGAATTCACCCCTCCACTTT.

The rearrangement links TRBV3-1 to TRBJ2-1, with unresolved D. The CDR3 is 12 amino acids. In germline, CDR1 is LGHDT, CDR2 YNNKEL (reference sequence). Trimming took off 0 bases at V and 14 bases at J, with 11 bases between the two ends. DNA of the CDR3: TGTGCCAGCAGCCAAGATTCTGGGAAGGAGTTCTTC. It translates to CASSQDSGKEFF.

This chain joins TRBV12-3 or TRBV12-4 and TRBJ1-5; 7 bases map to TRBD1. This CDR3 spans 13 amino acids. J gave up 6 bases and V 6 bases, and 5 bases lay outside the gene matches. The CDR3 region is CASSLQGTQPQHF. CDR3 nucleotides: TGTGCCAGCAGCCTACAGGGGACTCAGCCCCAGCATTTT.

The chain couples TRBV6-2 or TRBV6-3 to TRBJ1-1; D is unresolved. Trimming removed 10 bases from V and 4 bases from J, with 10 bases in between. The CDR3 is made up of 11 amino acids. Germline CDR1 MNHEY, CDR2 SVGEGT. The CDR3 loop reads CATREVTEAFF. The CDR3 DNA reads TGTGCCACGCGGGAGGTCACTGAAGCTTTCTTT.

This clonotype was counted many times. This chain joins TRBV29-1 and TRBJ1-1; D gene unclear. CDR1 is SQVTM and CDR2 is ANQGSEA in the germline V gene. The CDR3 runs 14 residues. With 4 bases removed from V and 0 bases from J, the gap between germline ends came to 12 bases. In DNA, the CDR3 is TGCAGCGTTGTGTCTCCGGGGATGAACACTGAAGCTTTCTTT. It yields the protein CSVVSPGMNTEAFF.

The V call is TRBV4-3, the J call TRBJ2-5, with D possibly matching TRBD2 (6 bases). The V gene's germline CDR1 is LGHNA and CDR2 YSLEER. CDR3 length: 15 amino acids. V was clipped by 3 bases and J by 3 bases, with 14 bases between them. Here the CDR3 DNA reads TGCGCCAGCAGCCACGGTCGGGGGACGGAAGAGACCCAGTACTTC. Its translation: CASSHGRGTEETQYF.

This sequence joins TRBV5-1 and TRBJ1-2, with 7 positions matching TRBD1. V gave up 2 bases and J gave up 4 bases; unmatched junction bases: 5. The CDR3 covers 14 residues. Germline CDR1 is SGHRS and CDR2 is YFSETQ. The chain's CDR3 is CASSLPGQSYGYTF. The DNA for the CDR3 is TGCGCCAGCAGCTTACCGGGACAGAGCTATGGCTACACCTTC.

This clonotype has at least ten counts. The chain employs TRBV5-1 and TRBJ2-3, with D unresolved. The CDR3 extends over 12 amino acids. Trimming removed 4 bases at V and 6 bases at J, with 9 bases between. CDR1 and CDR2 from the germline V gene are SGHRS and YFSETQ. In DNA, the CDR3 is TGCGCCAGCAGCCTCGACTGGGATACGCAGTATTTT. It translates to CASSLDWDTQYF.